What follows is one T cell receptor (delta chain) and its context. This clone is termed large (0.1 to 1%). Which antigen it targets is not known. It has no much larger one-base neighbor in the sample; base qualities were not kept. The same CDR3 is also encoded by other DNA sequences in this sample. The data originate from a study of gammadelta T cells in human blood (dated by TCRdb to the early 2020s). On the study overall, not on this receptor specifically: According to the study, polyclonal expansion of innate gamma-delta T cells right after birth appeared to be driven by microbial exposure.

From its cysteine to its phenylalanine, the CDR3 spans 23 amino acids. Of the read, only the CDR3 DNA is kept; its 69 bases are in frame from base 1. Compared with germline, V lacks 0 bases and J lacks 0 bases; bases without a gene match: 28. CDR1 is given as TSWWSYY and CDR2 as QGS, both from the germline V gene. Libraries were built with RT-PCR. Sequencing took place on an Illumina MiSeq. With CATT, TCRdb called clones again from the public reads; duplicate DNA rows were later joined. The sample contains under 1,200 delta-chain clones, under 25% of them found a single time. The ten largest make up over 8.5% of the sample.

Sequenced sample: non-Vgamma9Vdelta2 gamma-delta T cells from infant blood. This clonotype was sampled from a human donor. The V gene is TRDV1 and the J gene is TRDJ4; 7 bases in the middle match TRDD3. The DNA sequence reads TGTGCTCTTGGGGAACTCGCTTGGGGTGGAGGACCCCGTGGGGGACGCCCGGCCAGACCCCTGATCTTT. It is translated as CALGELAWGGGPRGGRPARPLIF.